Shown below are 10 T cell receptor beta chains from a single sample sequenced in a study of control samples from healthy donors and cancer patients. The protocol was immunoSEQ multiplex PCR, while the TCRdb copy is restricted to in-frame clones and leaves out a portion. The sample includes just under 100,000 clones, 85% to 95% of them seen just once. Sequencing used blood. The source is a man aged 18 to 30 in good health.

The V call is TRBV4-1, the J call TRBJ2-1; D may correspond to TRBD1 or TRBD2 (5 bases each). Germline CDR1 reads MGHRA; CDR2 reads YSYEKL. CDR3 length: 16 residues. V was cut by 5 bases and J by 0 bases, with 14 bases left in between. For the CDR3, the DNA is TGCGCCAGCAGCTTCCCGGGACGCAGCTCCTACAATGAGCAGTTCTTC. Translating it yields CASSFPGRSSYNEQFF.

This chain uses TRBV5-4 with TRBJ2-1; weak D call: TRBD2 (7 bases). Trimming removed 8 bases at V and 5 bases at J, with 20 bases between. Germline V gene data show CDR1 as SGHNT and CDR2 as YYREEE (reference sequence). This CDR3 spans 15 amino acids. CDR3 DNA: TGTGCCAGTAGTTCCGGGGGGACACCTAACAATGAGCAGTTCTTC. This gives the protein CASSSGGTPNNEQFF.

This sequence joins TRBV19 and TRBJ2-2; 7 bases map to TRBD1. Germline values: CDR1 LNHDA, CDR2 SQIVND (reference sequence). The ends lost 6 bases at V and 6 bases at J; junction bases unmatched: 4. This CDR3 contains 13 residues. The CDR3 coding sequence is TGTGCCAGTAGGGACACAGGGGCCGGGGAGCTGTTTTTT. Translating gives CASRDTGAGELFF. The whole variable domain, filled in from reference TRBV19 and TRBJ2-2, reads DGGITQSPKYLFRKEGQNVTLSCEQNLNHDAMYWYRQDPGQGLRLIYYSQIVNDFQKGDIAEGYSVSREKKESFPLTVTSAQKNPTAFYLCASRDTGAGELFFGEGSRLTVL.

The sample holds one count of this clone. The V and J genes are TRBV11-2 and TRBJ2-1; 13 bases match TRBD2. Per germline, CDR1 SGHAT and CDR2 FQNNGV. The ends lost 3 bases at V and 8 bases at J; junction bases unmatched: 4. The CDR3 totals 15 residues. The CDR3 region has the DNA TGTGCCAGCAGCTTTGGACTAGCGGGAGTGGATGAGCAGTTCTTC. Translating it yields CASSFGLAGVDEQFF.

The chain employs TRBV3-1 (or the pseudogene TRBV3-2) and TRBJ2-5; perhaps TRBD2 as D (7 bases). Germline loops: CDR1 LGHDT, CDR2 YNNKEL (reference sequence). This CDR3 has 16 amino acids. V dropped 7 bases and J dropped 2 bases, with 20 bases sitting between them. DNA for the CDR3: TGTGCCAGCACCTCAGGTGGGGGAGGGGGACAAGAGACCCAGTACTTC. Encoded protein: CASTSGGGGGQETQYF.

The sample holds one count of this clone. The identical CDR3 is also encoded by other nucleotide sequences in the sample. The chain combines TRBV6-6 with TRBJ1-3; no clear D gene. V lost 2 bases and J 0 bases, leaving 8 bases between the germline ends. Germline V gene data show CDR1 as MNHNY and CDR2 as SVGAGI (reference sequence). The CDR3 spans 15 residues. The CDR3: CASSYGGSSGNTIYF. The CDR3 coding sequence is TGTGCCAGCAGTTACGGCGGCAGCTCTGGAAACACCATATATTTT.

CDR3 nucleotides: TGTGCCAGCAGCTTGGGACAGGGGGCGAGGGGCTACACCTTC. This translates into CASSLGQGARGYTF. The rearrangement uses TRBV5-6 and TRBJ1-2, with 10 bases fitting TRBD1. Germline V gene sequence: CDR1 SGHDT, CDR2 YYEEEE. Trimming at V came to 0 bases and at J to 8 bases, leaving 4 bases not matched to a gene. CDR3 length equals 14 residues.

This chain joins TRBV5-6 and TRBJ2-4; D is unresolved. V lost 0 bases, J lost 2 bases, and 6 bases lay in between. In germline, CDR1 is SGHDT, CDR2 YYEEEE. The CDR3 runs 14 residues. CDR3 nucleotides: TGTGCCAGCAGCTTGGTGGGTTCCAAAAACATTCAGTACTTC. Translated, it gives CASSLVGSKNIQYF.

This chain links TRBV12-3 or TRBV12-4 with TRBJ2-6; D remains ambiguous. CDR3 length: 12 amino acids. Deletions cut 3 bases from V and 9 bases from J, with 6 bases between. CDR3 DNA: TGTGCCAGCAGTTTTGGGATCAACGTCCTGACTTTC. Its translation is CASSFGINVLTF.

The V and J genes are TRBV2 and TRBJ1-2, with D perhaps TRBD1 (6 bases). The CDR3 runs to 15 residues. Per germline, CDR1 SNHLY and CDR2 FYNNEI. The V end lost 6 bases, the J end lost 8 bases, and 22 bases lay between the germline ends. The chain's CDR3 is CASRELTGTQVGYTF. The CDR3, as DNA: TGTGCCAGCAGAGAATTAACCGGGACACAGGTGGGCTACACCTTC.